The 10 T cell receptor beta chains below come from one sample, sequenced in a study of post-analysis software for immune sequencing data. Notes on the study in general: Elevated frequency relative to controls characterized roughly 5 TRBV segments in patients, TRBV5-6, TRBV5-1 and TRBV20-1 among them.

Unique molecular identifiers had been added to the TCR beta cDNA libraries. MiXCR was run by TCRdb on the PCR reads, yielding one entry per CDR3 protein. The sample holds hundreds of thousands of distinct CDR3 sequences, approximately 50% seen once. These receptors' targets are unknown. The sequencing sample was made of blood. These receptors were collected from a girl aged 5-17 years with multiple sclerosis.

This clonotype was seen only a few times. The chain carries TRBV4-2 and TRBJ2-7; no reliable D call. Trimming pared 0 bases from V and 0 bases from J, leaving 12 bases between. CDR1 is LGHNA, CDR2 YNFKEQ, per germline. The CDR3 covers 16 residues. The CDR3 region has the DNA TGTGCCAGCAGCCAAGAGGCCCAGTTGAGCTCCTACGAGCAGTACTTC. Translation gives CASSQEAQLSSYEQYF.

The chain links TRBV6-5 to TRBJ2-6; 8 bases align to TRBD2. Germline-derived CDR1 and CDR2 are MNHEY and SVGAGI. J gave up 1 base and V 3 bases, and 8 bases lay outside the gene matches. The CDR3 extends over 18 amino acids. CDR3 bases: TGTGCCAGCAGTTATTGGTCGGGAGGGCCGTCTGGGGCCAACGTCCTGACTTTC. The encoded protein is CASSYWSGGPSGANVLTF.

CDR3 in DNA: TGCAGTGCTAGTGGAACAGACGGGCGAAGCTCCTATAATTCACCCCTCCACTTT. This encodes CSASGTDGRSSYNSPLHF. The V gene is TRBV20-1, the J gene TRBJ1-6; D gene ambiguous. This CDR3 has 18 amino acids. The ends were cut back, 3 bases at V and 0 bases at J, with 18 bases in the middle. Germline lookup yields CDR1 DFQATT and CDR2 SNEGSKA (reference sequence).

This clonotype came up a few times. V gene TRBV5-1 combines with J gene TRBJ2-7; D assignment may be TRBD1 or TRBD2 (5 bases each). Trimming shortened V by 4 bases and J by 3 bases, and 14 bases separated the two germline ends. Germline CDR1 reads SGHRS; CDR2 reads YFSETQ. The CDR3 contains 14 residues. CDR3 sequence reads: CASSSPGPLYEQYF. The CDR3 bases are TGCGCCAGCAGCAGCCCGGGACCCCTCTACGAGCAGTACTTC.

The chain uses TRBV9 and TRBJ2-1; TRBD2 matches at 9 bases. The germline V gene encodes CDR1 SGDLS and CDR2 YYNGEE. The CDR3 covers 16 residues. V lost 0 bases and J lost 7; bases outside the gene matches: 8. The CDR3 DNA reads as TGTGCCAGCAGCGTAGTCGTAGCGGGAGCTAGGAATGAGCAGTTCTTC. Encoded protein: CASSVVVAGARNEQFF. Combining the CDR3 with reference TRBV9 and TRBJ2-1 gives the whole variable domain DSGVTQTPKHLITATGQRVTLRCSPRSGDLSVYWYQQSLDQGLQFLIQYYNGEERAKGNILERFSAQQFPDLHSELNLSSLELGDSALYFCASSVVVAGARNEQFFGPGTRLTVL.

This clonotype has just a few counts. This sequence joins TRBV3-1 and TRBJ1-6; 7 nucleotides line up with TRBD1. Germline V gene sequence: CDR1 LGHDT, CDR2 YNNKEL (reference sequence). Losses at the gene ends were 8 bases for V and 6 bases for J; bases not matched to a gene: 10. The CDR3 is 15 amino acids. The DNA for the CDR3 is TGTGCCAGCTGTATCCACGGGACAGTTAATTCACCCCTCCACTTT. It codes for CASCIHGTVNSPLHF.

This rearrangement joins TRBV7-9 to TRBJ1-2; 9 positions agree with TRBD1. CDR3 length equals 14 residues. CDR1 and CDR2 from the germline V gene are SEHNR and FQNEAQ (reference sequence). V was clipped by 4 bases and J by 4 bases; unmatched bases: 4. CDR3 bases: TGTGCCAGCAGCTCGAGGGACAGGGCCTATGGCTACACCTTC. Protein sequence: CASSSRDRAYGYTF.

This chain uses TRBV6-6 with TRBJ2-1; 9 bases match TRBD1. CDR1 and CDR2 (germline): MNHNY, SVGAGI (reference sequence). The CDR3 extends over 15 amino acids. The junction had 3 bases not matched to a gene; V was cut back by 0 bases and J by 6 bases. CDR3 nucleotide sequence: TGTGCCAGCAGTTACTCGGTGACAGGGGGCAATGAGCAGTTCTTC. It is translated as CASSYSVTGGNEQFF.

This clonotype was counted a single time. The J gene is TRBJ2-4, the V gene TRBV28; D ambiguous. Germline CDR1 is MDHEN and CDR2 is SYDVKM. V was cut by 10 bases and J by 13 bases, with 17 bases left in between. The CDR3 sequence is 11 residues long. The CDR3 nucleotides read TGTGCCACCAACTATAACGAGGAGCAGTACTTC. Its protein product is CATNYNEEQYF.

The chain couples TRBV7-2 to TRBJ2-5; D may be TRBD1 (5 bases). V was trimmed by 5 bases and J by 11 bases, leaving 15 bases between them. The CDR3 sequence is 12 residues long. CDR1 is SGHTA, CDR2 FQGNSA, per germline. The CDR3 protein is CASSPHRGEQYF. CDR3 coding DNA: TGTGCCAGCAGCCCCCATAGGGGTGAGCAGTACTTC.